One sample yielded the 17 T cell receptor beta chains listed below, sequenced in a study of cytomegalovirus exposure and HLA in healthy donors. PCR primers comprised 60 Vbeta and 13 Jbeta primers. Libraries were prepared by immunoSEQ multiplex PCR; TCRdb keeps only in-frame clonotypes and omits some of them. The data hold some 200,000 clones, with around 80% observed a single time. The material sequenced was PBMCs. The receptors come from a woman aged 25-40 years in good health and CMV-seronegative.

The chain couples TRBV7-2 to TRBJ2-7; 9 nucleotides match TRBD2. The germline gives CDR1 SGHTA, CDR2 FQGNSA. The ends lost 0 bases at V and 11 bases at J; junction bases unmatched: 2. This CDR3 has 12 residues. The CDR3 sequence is CASSLARGGEYF. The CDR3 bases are TGTGCCAGCAGCTTAGCGCGGGGGGGGGAGTACTTC.

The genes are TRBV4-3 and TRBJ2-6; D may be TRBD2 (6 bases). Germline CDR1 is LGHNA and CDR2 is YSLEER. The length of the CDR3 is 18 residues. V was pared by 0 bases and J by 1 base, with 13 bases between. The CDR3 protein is CASSQDAAGRSGANVLTF. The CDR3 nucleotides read TGCGCCAGCAGCCAAGATGCGGCTGGGAGGTCTGGGGCCAACGTCCTGACTTTC.

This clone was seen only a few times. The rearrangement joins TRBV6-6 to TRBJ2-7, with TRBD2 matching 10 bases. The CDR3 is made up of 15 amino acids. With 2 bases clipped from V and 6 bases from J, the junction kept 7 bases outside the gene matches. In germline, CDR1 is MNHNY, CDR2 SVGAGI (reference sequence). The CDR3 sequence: CASSYGLAGAGEQYF. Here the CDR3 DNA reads TGTGCCAGCAGTTACGGCCTAGCGGGGGCGGGCGAGCAGTACTTC.

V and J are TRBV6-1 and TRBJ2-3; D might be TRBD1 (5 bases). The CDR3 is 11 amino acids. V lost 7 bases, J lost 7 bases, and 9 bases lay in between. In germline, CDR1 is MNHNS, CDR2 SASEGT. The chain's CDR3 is CASTQGHTQYF. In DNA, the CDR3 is TGTGCCAGCACCCAGGGTCATACGCAGTATTTT.

CDR3 sequence reads: CASSGRTSGNEQFF. The CDR3 region has the DNA TGTGCCAGCAGCGGAAGGACTAGCGGTAATGAGCAGTTCTTC. V gene TRBV9 combines with J gene TRBJ2-1; 10 bases are a match to TRBD2. CDR3 length: 14 amino acids. Germline assignment: CDR1 SGDLS and CDR2 YYNGEE. V lost 3 bases and J lost 7; bases outside the gene matches: 4.

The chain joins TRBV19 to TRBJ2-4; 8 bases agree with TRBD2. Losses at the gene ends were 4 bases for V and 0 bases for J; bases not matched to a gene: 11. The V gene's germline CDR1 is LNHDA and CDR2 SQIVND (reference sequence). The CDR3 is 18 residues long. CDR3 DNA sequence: TGTGCCAGTAGTACCCGTCGGGAGGGAGGATTAGCCAAAAACATTCAGTACTTC. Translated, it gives CASSTRREGGLAKNIQYF.

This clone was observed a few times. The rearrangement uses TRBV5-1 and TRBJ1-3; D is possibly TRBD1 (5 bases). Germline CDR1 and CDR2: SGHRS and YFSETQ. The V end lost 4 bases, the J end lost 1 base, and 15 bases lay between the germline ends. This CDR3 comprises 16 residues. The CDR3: CASSQSGGESGNTIYF. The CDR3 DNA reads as TGCGCCAGCAGCCAGTCGGGGGGTGAATCTGGAAACACCATATATTTT.

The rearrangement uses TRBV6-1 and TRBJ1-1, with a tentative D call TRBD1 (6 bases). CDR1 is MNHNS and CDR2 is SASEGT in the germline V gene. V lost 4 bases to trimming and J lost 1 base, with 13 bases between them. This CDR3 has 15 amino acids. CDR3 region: CASSAHRDSNTEAFF. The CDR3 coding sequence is TGTGCCAGCAGTGCCCACAGGGATTCGAACACTGAAGCTTTCTTT.

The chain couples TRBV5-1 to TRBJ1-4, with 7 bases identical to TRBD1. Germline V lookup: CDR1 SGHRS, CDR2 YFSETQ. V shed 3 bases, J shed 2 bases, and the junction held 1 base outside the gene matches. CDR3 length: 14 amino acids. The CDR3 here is CASSSGQTNEKLFF. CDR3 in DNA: TGCGCCAGCAGCTCGGGACAGACTAATGAAAAACTGTTTTTT.

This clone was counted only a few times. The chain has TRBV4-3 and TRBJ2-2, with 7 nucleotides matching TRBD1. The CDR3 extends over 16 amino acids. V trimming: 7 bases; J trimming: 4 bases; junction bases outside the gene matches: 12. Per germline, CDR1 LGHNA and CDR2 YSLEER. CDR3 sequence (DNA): TGCGCCAGCACCCCTAGACTTACAGGGGTCACCGGGGAGCTGTTTTTT. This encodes CASTPRLTGVTGELFF.

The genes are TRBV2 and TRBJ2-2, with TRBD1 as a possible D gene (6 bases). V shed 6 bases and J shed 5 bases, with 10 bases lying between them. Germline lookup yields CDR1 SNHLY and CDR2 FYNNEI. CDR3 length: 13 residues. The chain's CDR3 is CASRGTGTGELFF. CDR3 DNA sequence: TGTGCCAGCAGGGGTACAGGGACCGGGGAGCTGTTTTTT.

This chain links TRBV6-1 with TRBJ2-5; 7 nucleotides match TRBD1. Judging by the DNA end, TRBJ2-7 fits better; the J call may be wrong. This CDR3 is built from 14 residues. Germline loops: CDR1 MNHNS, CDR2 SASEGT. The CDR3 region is CASSLGQSSYEQYF. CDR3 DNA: TGTGCCAGCAGTTTGGGACAGAGCTCCTACGAGCAGTACTTC.

The CDR3 region has the DNA TGTGCCAGCAGTGAAGGTGGGACTAGCGGGTTCCAAGAGACCCAGTACTTC. This encodes CASSEGGTSGFQETQYF. V usage is TRBV2 and J usage is TRBJ2-5, with 12 bases fitting TRBD2. Germline values: CDR1 SNHLY, CDR2 FYNNEI. The CDR3 sequence is 17 residues long. The J segment lost 1 base and the V segment lost 1 base, leaving 4 bases of the junction unmatched.

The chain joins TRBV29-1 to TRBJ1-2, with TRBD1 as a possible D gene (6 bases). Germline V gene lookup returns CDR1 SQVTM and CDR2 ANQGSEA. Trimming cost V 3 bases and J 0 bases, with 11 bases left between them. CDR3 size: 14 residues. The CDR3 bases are TGCAGCGTTGAGACAGGAGACACTAACTATGGCTACACCTTC. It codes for CSVETGDTNYGYTF.

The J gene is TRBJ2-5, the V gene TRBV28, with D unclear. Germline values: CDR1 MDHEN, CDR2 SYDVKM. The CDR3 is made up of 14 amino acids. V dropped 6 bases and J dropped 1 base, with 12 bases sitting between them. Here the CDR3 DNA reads TGTGCCAGCAGCCCCTTTGGCACCCAAGAGACCCAGTACTTC. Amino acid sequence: CASSPFGTQETQYF. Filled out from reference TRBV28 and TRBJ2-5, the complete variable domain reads DVKVTQSSRYLVKRTGEKVFLECVQDMDHENMFWYRQDPGLGLRLIYFSYDVKMKEKGDIPEGYSVSREKKERFSLILESASTNQTSMYLCASSPFGTQETQYFGPGTRLLVL.

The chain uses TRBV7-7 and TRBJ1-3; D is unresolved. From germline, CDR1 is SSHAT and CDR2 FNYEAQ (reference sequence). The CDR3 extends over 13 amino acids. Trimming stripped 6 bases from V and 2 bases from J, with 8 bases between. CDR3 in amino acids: CASSSRAGNTIYF. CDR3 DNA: TGTGCCAGCAGTTCGAGGGCTGGAAACACCATATATTTT. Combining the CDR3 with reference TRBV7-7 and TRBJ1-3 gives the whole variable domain GAGVSQSPRYKVTKRGQDVTLRCDPISSHATLYWYQQALGQGPEFLTYFNYEAQPDKSGLPSDRFSAERPEGSISTLTIQRTEQRDSAMYRCASSSRAGNTIYFGEGSWLTVV.

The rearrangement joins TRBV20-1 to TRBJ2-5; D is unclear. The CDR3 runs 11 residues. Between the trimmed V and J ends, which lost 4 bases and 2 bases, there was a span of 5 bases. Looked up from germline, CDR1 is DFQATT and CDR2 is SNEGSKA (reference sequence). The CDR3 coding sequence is TGCAGTGCTATACAGCAAGAGACCCAGTACTTC. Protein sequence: CSAIQQETQYF.